This T cell receptor (beta chain) derives from a study of T cell responses to AZD1222 COVID-19 vaccine (dated by TCRdb to 2020 to 2023). Background on the whole study: A total of about 230 trial participants underwent TCR sequencing, of whom 200 to 220 received two doses of AZD1222 and about 25 received two doses of the MenACWY control vaccine. Trial participants were enrolled into age subgroups of 18-55, 56-69 and 70-plus years, which contained approximately 150, 30 and 60 TCR-sequenced participants, respectively.

What this sample's time point label stands for: about 28 days (+/-7) after the second vaccine dose. Because spike-specific TCR depth and breadth did not differ between the two schedules, AZD1222 recipients who got a second dose at roughly 4 weeks were pooled with those who got a second dose at roughly 12 weeks. Vaccinee samples were obtained from the UK trials COV001 and COV002, which included a single-blind randomized controlled phase 2/3 trial of AZD1222 (ChAdOx1 nCoV-19) in healthy adults. Trial participant PBMC samples were collected at day 0 and day 28 after the second dose for TCRbeta chain sequencing. What the study reported, not specific to this receptor: Conclusions about previously exposed vaccinees are limited because only six or seven AZD1222 recipients were SARS-CoV-2 seropositive at baseline. Reportedly, close to half of the unique spike-specific TCRs recognized epitopes lying outside the regions that are mutated in the B.1.351 and B.1.1.7 variants. Most participants were white British and females outnumbered males, and the authors suggested that clonal diversity may have been underestimated. CD4 TCRs associated with the vaccine covered the entire spike protein, and the dominant responses were in regions 160-218 and 743-854. Because no day 14 peak-response samples were available, repertoires were characterized only after the peak T cell response. In the small 56-69-year group, the increase in depth fell short of significance, most likely because of low power. A significant rise in spike-specific TCR breadth and depth was observed after two AZD1222 doses relative to day 0 and relative to MenACWY recipients.

The CDR3 regions of human TCRbeta chains were analyzed by immunosequencing. As for the authors' bioinformatics: TCRs in the repertoires were matched against a reference library of SARS-CoV-2-specific TCRs that had been generated with the MIRA antigen-specificity platform. Breadth was defined as the fraction of unique TCRs that were SARS-CoV-2-associated. Depth was defined as the fraction of total T cells that were SARS-CoV-2-associated. Each spike-specific TCR was assigned to its reactive spike region and to a CD4 or CD8 class using the MIRA data. Log10-transformed breadth and depth values were compared by one-way ANOVA with Sidak's multiple comparisons tests. In TCRdb, the immuneACCESS table is reduced to in-frame sequences with V and J assigned. These tables do not hold every clone; where another copy was compared, an unresolved V gene accounts for under half, and the others remain unexplained. V and J calls and clone size follow that table, whereas D and trimming were derived from the DNA. The sample table lists about 120,000 clones, more than 85% of them with a count of one. Around 2.9% of the sample lies in the top ten.

The germline ends are 17 bases apart after V is trimmed by 2 bases and J by 3 bases. Including cysteine and phenylalanine, the CDR3 has 16 amino acids. The DNA shown is the 48-base CDR3, in frame from base 1. The germline V gene gives CDR1 as MNHEY and CDR2 as SVGAGI. Remarks on this clone: What this receptor recognizes is not known. No per-base quality is available; no much larger clone lies one base away.

The receptor was derived from an adult who received the AZD1222 COVID-19 vaccine. The sequencing here drew on peripheral blood, taken 28 days after the second AZD1222 dose. The V and J segments used are TRBV6-5 and TRBJ2-7; the D region may be TRBD1 or TRBD2, each matching 5 bases equally. For the CDR3, the sequence is CASSYTGTSEIYEQYF. The bases are TGTGCCAGCAGTTACACCGGGACGTCAGAGATCTACGAGCAGTACTTC.